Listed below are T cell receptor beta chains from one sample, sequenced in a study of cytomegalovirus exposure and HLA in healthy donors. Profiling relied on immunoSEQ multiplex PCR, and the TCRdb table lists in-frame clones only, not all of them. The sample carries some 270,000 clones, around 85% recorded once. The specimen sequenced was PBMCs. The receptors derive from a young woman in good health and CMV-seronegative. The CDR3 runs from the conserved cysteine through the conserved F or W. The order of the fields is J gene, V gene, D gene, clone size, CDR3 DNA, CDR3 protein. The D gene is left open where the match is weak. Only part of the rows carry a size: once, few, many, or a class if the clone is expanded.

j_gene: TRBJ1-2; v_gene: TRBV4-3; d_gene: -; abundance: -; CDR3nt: TGCGCCAGCAGCCAAGATCCCCAGGGAACCTATGGCTACACCTTC; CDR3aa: CASSQDPQGTYGYTF
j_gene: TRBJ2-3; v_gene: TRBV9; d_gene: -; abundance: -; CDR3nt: TGTGCCAGCAGCGTAGAGCCATCCACAGATACGCAGTATTTT; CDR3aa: CASSVEPSTDTQYF
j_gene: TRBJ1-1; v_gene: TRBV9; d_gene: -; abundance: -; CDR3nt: TGTGCCAGCAGCGTTGGGACAAGGCCCGAAGCTTTCTTT; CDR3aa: CASSVGTRPEAFF
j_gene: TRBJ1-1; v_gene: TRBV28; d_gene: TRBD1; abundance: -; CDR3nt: TGTGCCAGCAGCTCCAGGGGGTACACTGAAGCTTTCTTT; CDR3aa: CASSSRGYTEAFF
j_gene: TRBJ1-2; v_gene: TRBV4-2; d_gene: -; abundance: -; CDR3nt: TGTGCCAGCAGCCAAGAGGCTCTTAACCAGAACTATGGCTACACCTTC; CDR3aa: CASSQEALNQNYGYTF
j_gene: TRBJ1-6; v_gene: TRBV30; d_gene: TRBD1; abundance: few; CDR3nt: TGTGCCTCCCACAGGGGGCCTAATTCACCCCTCCACTTT; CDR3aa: CASHRGPNSPLHF
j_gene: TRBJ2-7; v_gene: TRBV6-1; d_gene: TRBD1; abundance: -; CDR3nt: TGTGCCACACTGGGACAGGGTGTATACGAGCAGTACTTC; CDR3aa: CATLGQGVYEQYF
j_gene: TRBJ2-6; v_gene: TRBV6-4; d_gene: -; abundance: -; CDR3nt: TGTGCCAGCAGTGGCGAGGATGAGGGGGCCAACGTCCTGACTTTC; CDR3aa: CASSGEDEGANVLTF
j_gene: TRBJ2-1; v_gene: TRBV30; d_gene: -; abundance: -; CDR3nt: TGTGCCTGGGGCCACAGAACTGAGCAGTTCTTC; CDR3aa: CAWGHRTEQFF
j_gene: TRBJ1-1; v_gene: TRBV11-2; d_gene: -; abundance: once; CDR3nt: TGTGCCAGCAACTTCGGTGCGTTGACTACACTTAACACTGAAGCTTTCTTT; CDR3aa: CASNFGALTTLNTEAFF
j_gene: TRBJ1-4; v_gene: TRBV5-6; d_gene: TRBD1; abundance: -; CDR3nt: TGTGCCAGCAGCGGGGACAGGATTAATGAAAAACTGTTTTTT; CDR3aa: CASSGDRINEKLFF
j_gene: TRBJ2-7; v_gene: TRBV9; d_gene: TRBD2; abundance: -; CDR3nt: TGTGCCAGCAGCACGCAAGCGGGAGGGAGCTCCTACGAGCAGTACTTC; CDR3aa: CASSTQAGGSSYEQYF
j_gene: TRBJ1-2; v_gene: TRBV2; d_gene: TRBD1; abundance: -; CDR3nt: TGTGCCAGCAGCCGCCAGGGGGATTATGGCTACACCTTC; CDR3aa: CASSRQGDYGYTF
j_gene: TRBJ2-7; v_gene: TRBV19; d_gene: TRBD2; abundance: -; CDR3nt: TGTGCCAGTACCATGGAGGGGACTAGCGGTTCCTACGAGCAGTACTTC; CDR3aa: CASTMEGTSGSYEQYF
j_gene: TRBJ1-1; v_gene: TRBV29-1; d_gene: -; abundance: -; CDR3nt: TGCAGCGTAGCCGCACTGCAAAACCCCACTGAAGCTTTCTTT; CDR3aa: CSVAALQNPTEAFF
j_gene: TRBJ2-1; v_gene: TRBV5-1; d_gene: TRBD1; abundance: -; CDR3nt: TGCGCCAGCAGCCAGAAGGTCTCCGGGACAGGGTACAATGAGCAGTTCTTC; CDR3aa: CASSQKVSGTGYNEQFF
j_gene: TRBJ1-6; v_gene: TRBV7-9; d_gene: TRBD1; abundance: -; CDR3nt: TGTGCCAGCAGACCTACTCGACAGGGGAGGGACTATAATTCACCCCTCCACTTT; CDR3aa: CASRPTRQGRDYNSPLHF
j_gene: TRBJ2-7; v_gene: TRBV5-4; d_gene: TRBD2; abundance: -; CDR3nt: TGTGCCAGCCAGAATCTAGCGGCCCCTTACGAGCAGTACTTC; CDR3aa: CASQNLAAPYEQYF
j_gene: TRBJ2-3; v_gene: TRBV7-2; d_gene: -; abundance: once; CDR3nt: TGTGCCAGCAGCTTATACCGGGAGACAGATACGCAGTATTTT; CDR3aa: CASSLYRETDTQYF
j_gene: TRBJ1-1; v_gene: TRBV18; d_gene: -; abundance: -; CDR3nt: TGTGCCAGCTCACAAACAAGGAACACTGAAGCTTTCTTT; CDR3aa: CASSQTRNTEAFF
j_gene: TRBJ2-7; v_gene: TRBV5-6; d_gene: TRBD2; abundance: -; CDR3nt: TGTGCCAGCAGCTTGGGGGCGGGGGATGAGCAGTACTTC; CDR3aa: CASSLGAGDEQYF
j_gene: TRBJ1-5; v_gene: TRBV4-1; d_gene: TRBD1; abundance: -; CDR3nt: TGCGCCAGCAGCCAAGGACGGGTGGACAGGGGTCATCAGCCCCAGCATTTT; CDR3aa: CASSQGRVDRGHQPQHF
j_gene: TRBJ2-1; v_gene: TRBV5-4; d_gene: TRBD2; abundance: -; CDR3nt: TGTGCCAGCAGCAAACTAGCGGGGGGATTGGGTAATGAGCAGTTCTTC; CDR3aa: CASSKLAGGLGNEQFF
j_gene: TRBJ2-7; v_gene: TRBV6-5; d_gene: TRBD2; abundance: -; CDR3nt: TGTGCCAGCAGTTACGTCGGGACTAGTGAGCAGTACTTC; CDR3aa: CASSYVGTSEQYF
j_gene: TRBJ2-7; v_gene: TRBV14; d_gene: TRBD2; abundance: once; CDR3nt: TGTGCCAGCAGCCAAACTGGACTAGCGGACTACGAGCAGTACTTC; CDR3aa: CASSQTGLADYEQYF
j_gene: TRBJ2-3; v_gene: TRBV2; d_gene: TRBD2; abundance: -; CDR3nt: TGTGCCAGCAGGACGTTCGGGACTACCCCTTGGACAGATACGCAGTATTTT; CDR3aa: CASRTFGTTPWTDTQYF
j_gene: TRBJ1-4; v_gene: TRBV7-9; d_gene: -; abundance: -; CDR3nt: TGTGCCAGCAGCTTACCTGGGCTGGGAGGAAAACTGTTTTTT; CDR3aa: CASSLPGLGGKLFF
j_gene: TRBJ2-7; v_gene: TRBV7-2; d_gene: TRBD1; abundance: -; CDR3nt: TGTGCCAGCAGCTTAGACGACAGGGCCCGCTACGAGCAGTACTTC; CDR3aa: CASSLDDRARYEQYF
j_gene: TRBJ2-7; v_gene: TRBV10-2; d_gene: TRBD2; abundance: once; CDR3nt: TGCGCCACCCGACTAGCGGGAGAGGACGAGCAGTACTTC; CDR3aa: CATRLAGEDEQYF
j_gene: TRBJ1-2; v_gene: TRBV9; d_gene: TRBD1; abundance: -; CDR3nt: TGTGCCAGCAGCGTAGTGGCAGGGGGCTTCTATGGCTACACCTTC; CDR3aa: CASSVVAGGFYGYTF
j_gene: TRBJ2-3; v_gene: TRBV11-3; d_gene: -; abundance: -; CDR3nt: TGTGCCAGCAGCTGGCGGGGTTCCACAGATACGCAGTATTTT; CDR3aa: CASSWRGSTDTQYF
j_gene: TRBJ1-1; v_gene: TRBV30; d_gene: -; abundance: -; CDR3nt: TGTGCCTGGAGTGCGGGCTTGGGGGGTACTGAAGCTTTCTTT; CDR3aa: CAWSAGLGGTEAFF
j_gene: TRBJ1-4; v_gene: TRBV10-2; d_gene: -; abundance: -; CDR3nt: TGCGCCAGCAGTTCCACAGGGACACCTAATGAAAAACTGTTTTTT; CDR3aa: CASSSTGTPNEKLFF
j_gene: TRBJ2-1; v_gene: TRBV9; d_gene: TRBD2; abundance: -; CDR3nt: TGTGCCAGCAGCGTTGTAGGCGGGAGGGCCGCCGATGAGCAGTTCTTC; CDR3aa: CASSVVGGRAADEQFF
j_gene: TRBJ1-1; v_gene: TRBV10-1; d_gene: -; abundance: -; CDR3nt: TGCGCCAGCCGGAGCGGGGGATTTAACACTGAAGCTTTCTTT; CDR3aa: CASRSGGFNTEAFF
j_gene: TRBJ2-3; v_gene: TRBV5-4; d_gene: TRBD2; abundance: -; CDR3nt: TGTGCCAGCAGCTCGCGACTAGCGGGAGATACAGATACGCAGTATTTT; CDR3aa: CASSSRLAGDTDTQYF
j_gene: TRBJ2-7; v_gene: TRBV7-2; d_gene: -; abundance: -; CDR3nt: TGTGCCAGCAGCTTAGTATCAGGGCAGATCGTCGAGCAGTACTTC; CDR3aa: CASSLVSGQIVEQYF
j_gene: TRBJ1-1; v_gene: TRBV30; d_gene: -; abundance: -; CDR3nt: TGTGCCTGGTCAGGGGACGGGGTCACTGAAGCTTTCTTT; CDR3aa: CAWSGDGVTEAFF
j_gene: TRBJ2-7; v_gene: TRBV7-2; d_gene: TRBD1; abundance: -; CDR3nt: TGTGCCAGCAGCCACACAGGGGGCTTATCCTACGAGCAGTACTTC; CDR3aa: CASSHTGGLSYEQYF
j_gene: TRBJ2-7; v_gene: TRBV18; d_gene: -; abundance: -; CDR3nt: TGTGCCAGCTCTACGGGTCCGGGGGACGAGCAGTACTTC; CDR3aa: CASSTGPGDEQYF
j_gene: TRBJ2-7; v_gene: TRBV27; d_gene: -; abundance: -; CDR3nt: TGTGCCACCATACCCCAGGGGGGCCCCTACGAGCAGTACTTC; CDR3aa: CATIPQGGPYEQYF
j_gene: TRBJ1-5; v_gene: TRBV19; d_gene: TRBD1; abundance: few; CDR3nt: TGTGCCAGTAGTCTTGGACAGGGTGGAGGTAATCAGCCCCAGCATTTT; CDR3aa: CASSLGQGGGNQPQHF
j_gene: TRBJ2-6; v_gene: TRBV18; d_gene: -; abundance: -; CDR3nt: TGTGCCAGCTCACCGGAGACAGTCCATGCTGGGGCCAACGTCCTGACTTTC; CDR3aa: CASSPETVHAGANVLTF
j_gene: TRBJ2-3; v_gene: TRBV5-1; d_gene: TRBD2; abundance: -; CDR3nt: TGCGCCAGCAGCTGGGGGACTAGCCAGACCCGATCGCAGTATTTT; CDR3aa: CASSWGTSQTRSQYF
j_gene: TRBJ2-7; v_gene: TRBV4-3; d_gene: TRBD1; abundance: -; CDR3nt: TGCGCCAGCAGCCCCGGGACAGCCGCCTACGAGCAGTACTTC; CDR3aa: CASSPGTAAYEQYF
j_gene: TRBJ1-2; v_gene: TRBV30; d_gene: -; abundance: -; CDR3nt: TGTGCCTGGAGTAATAGTGGCTACACCTTC; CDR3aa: CAWSNSGYTF
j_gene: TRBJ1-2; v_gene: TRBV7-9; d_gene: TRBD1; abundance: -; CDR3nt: TGTGCCAGCAGCTCTGGGCTTGTTACAGGGGTTTCGGAAGGCTACACCTTC; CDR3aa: CASSSGLVTGVSEGYTF
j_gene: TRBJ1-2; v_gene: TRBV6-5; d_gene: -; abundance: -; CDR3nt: TGTGCCAGCAGTGCATTGTCACGGAGTGGCTACACCTTC; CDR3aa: CASSALSRSGYTF
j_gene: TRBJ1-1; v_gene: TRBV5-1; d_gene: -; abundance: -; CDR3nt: TGCGCCAGCAGCTTGGACATCATGAACACTGAAGCTTTCTTT; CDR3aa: CASSLDIMNTEAFF
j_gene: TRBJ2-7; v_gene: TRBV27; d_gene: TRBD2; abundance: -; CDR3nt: TGTGCCAGCAGTCCCCTCGGGAGGAACGAGCAGTACTTC; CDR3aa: CASSPLGRNEQYF
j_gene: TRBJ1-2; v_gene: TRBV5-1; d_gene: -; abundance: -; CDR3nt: TGCGCCAGCAGCTTGGAGGGGGGGCGAGGCTACACCTTC; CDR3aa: CASSLEGGRGYTF